This TCR beta chain was profiled in a study of blood T cell repertoires in COVID-19 (TCRdb year 2020). Study-wide context: Samples from collaborators originated in the United States, Italy and Spain and spanned both the acute and convalescent phases of COVID-19. The material from the prospective study consisted of cDNA or gDNA derived from T cells, B-cell-depleted T cells, or PBMCs. The dataset comprised deeply sampled blood TCRbeta repertoires from subjects exposed to, actively infected with, or recovered from COVID-19. A freely available public database, intended as a resource for researchers studying the immune response to SARS-CoV-2, is where the repertoires were released. Samples came from the ongoing ImmuneRACE study (first 160 participants) plus 1,254 subjects from 6 global collaborators. A de-identified subject ID, COVID-19 status, age in years and sex were almost always included in the sample metadata. HLA class I and class II types, where available, came from metadata supplied by the sample provider rather than from assay-based typing. Results and caveats for the whole study, not just this receptor: The quantity of clinical and demographic metadata differed by source and by participant and was supplied without curation.

Comment on this clone: This clone's antigen is unknown. Nothing much larger sits one base from this clone, and base qualities are not available.

From cysteine to phenylalanine, the CDR3 is 15 amino acids long. Here the CDR3 DNA is all that survives: 45 bases in frame from base 1. Trimming leaves V shorter by 0 bases and J shorter by 4 bases, with the junction holding 4 bases beyond the gene matches. CDR1 is given as ENHRY and CDR2 as SYGVKD, both from the germline V gene. One collaborating source in Seattle enrolled patients while the patients were actively infected and followed the patients over time throughout the course of disease. Each collaborating institution followed its own protocols to collect whole blood in K2EDTA tubes. For TCRbeta analysis, collaborator samples were shipped as frozen whole blood, as isolated PBMCs, or as DNA extracted from either sample type. TCRbeta CDR3 regions were amplified from genomic DNA by means of the immunoSEQ Assay, a bias-controlled multiplex PCR. The original methods were these. Within the assay, amplification of reference gene primers was used to estimate how many nucleated cells each sample contained. To quantify the absolute abundance of each unique TCRbeta CDR3 rearrangement, sequence reads were collapsed and filtered. Productive Simpson clonality was computed per sample as the square root of Simpson's diversity index over productive rearrangements. The clones in this table, taken by TCRdb from immuneACCESS, are in-frame only. Not every clone is retained; where verified, under half of the shortfall comes from an unresolved V gene, and the cause of the rest is unknown. V, J and clone size derive from that table, while D and trimming were established from the DNA sequence. The sample table shows about 360,000 clones, and 86% are seen once. The top ten clonotypes cover 7% to 7.5% of the sample.

What was sequenced was peripheral blood. The receptor chain draws on TRBV10-3 and TRBJ1-2, and 8 bases in between align with TRBD1. This receptor was taken from a woman in her sixties or seventies with COVID-19, enrolled during active disease. The bases read TGTGCCATCAGTGAGTCTGGGACAGGAAGCTATGGCTACACCTTC. This encodes CAISESGTGSYGYTF.